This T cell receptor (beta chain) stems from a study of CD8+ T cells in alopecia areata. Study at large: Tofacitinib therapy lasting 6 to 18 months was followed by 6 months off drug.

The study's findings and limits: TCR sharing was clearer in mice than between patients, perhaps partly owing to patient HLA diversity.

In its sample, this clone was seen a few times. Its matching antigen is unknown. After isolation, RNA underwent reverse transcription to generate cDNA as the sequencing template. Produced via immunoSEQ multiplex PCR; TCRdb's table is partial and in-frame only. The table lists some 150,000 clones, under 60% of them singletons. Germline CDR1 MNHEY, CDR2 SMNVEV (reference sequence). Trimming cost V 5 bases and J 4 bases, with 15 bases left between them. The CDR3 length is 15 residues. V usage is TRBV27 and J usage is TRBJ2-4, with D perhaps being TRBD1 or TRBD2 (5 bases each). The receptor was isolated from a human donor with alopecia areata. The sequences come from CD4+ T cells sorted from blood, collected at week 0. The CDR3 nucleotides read TGTGCCAGCAGTCCAGGTGAGGGGACGAAAAACATTCAGTACTTC. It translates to CASSPGEGTKNIQYF.